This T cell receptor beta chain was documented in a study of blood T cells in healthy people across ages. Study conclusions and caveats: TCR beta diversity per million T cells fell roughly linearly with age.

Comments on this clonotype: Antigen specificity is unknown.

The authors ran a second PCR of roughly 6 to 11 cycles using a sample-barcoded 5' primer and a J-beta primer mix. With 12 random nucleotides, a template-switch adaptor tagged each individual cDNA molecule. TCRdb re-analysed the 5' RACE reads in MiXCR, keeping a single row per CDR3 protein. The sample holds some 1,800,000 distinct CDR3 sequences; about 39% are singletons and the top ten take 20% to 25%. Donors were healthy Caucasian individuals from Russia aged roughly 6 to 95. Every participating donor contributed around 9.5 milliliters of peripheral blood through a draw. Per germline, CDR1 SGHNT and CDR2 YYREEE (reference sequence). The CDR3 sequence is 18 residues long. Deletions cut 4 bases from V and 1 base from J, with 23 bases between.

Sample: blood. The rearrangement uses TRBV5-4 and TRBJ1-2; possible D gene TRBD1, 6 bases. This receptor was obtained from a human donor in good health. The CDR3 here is CASSPLGGGGFGNYGYTF. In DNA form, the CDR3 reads TGTGCCAGCAGCCCCCTCGGGGGGGGCGGATTCGGTAACTATGGCTACACCTTC.